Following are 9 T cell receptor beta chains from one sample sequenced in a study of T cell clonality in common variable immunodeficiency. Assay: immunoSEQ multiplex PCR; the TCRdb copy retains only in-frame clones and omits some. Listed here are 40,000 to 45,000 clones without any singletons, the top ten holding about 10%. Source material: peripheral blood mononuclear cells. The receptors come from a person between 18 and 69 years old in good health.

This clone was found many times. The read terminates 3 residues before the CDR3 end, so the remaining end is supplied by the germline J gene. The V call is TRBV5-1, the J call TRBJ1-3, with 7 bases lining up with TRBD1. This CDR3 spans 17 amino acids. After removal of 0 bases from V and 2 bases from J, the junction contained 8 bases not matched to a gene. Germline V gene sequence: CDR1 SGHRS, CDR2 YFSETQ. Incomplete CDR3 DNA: TGCGCCAGCAGCTTGGACCGGTTAAGGGGGCCTGGAAACACC. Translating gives CASSLDRLRGPGNT. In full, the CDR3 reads CASSLDRLRGPGNTIYF.

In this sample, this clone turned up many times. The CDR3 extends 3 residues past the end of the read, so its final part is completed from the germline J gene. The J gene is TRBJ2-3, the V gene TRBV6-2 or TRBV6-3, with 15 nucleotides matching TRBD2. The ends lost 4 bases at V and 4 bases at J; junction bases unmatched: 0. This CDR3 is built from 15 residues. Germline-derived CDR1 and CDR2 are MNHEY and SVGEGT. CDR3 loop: CASSWTSGGADTQYF. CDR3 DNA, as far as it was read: TGTGCCAGCAGTTGGACTAGCGGGGGGGCAGATACG.

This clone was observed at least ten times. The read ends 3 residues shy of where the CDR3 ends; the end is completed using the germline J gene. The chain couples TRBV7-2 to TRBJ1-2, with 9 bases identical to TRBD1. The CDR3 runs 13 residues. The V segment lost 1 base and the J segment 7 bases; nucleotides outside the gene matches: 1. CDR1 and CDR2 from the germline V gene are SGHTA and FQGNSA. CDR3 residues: CASSLDRGLGYTF. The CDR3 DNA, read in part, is TGTGCCAGCAGCTTAGACAGGGGGCTTGGC.

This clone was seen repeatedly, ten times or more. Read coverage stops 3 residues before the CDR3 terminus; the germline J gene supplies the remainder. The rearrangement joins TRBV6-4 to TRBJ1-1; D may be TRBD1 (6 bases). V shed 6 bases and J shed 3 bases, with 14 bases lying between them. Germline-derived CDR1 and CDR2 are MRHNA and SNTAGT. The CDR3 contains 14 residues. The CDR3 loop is CASSNRATDTEAFF. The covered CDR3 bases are TGTGCCAGCAGCAACAGGGCCACGGACACTGAA.

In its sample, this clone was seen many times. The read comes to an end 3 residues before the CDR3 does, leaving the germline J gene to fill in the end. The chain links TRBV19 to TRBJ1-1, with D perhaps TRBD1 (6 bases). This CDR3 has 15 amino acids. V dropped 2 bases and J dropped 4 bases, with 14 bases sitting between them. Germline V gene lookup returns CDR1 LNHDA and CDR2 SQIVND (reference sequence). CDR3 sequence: CASSILQGAATEAFF. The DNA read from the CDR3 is TGTGCCAGTAGTATACTACAGGGTGCAGCCACTGAA.

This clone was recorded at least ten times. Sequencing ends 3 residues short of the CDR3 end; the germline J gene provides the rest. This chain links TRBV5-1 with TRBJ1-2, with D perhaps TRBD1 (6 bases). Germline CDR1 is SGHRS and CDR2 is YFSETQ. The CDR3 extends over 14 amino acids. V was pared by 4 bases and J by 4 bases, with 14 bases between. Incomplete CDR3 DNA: TGCGCCAGCAGCCCGGACAGAGTTAGCTATGGC. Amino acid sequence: CASSPDRVSYG. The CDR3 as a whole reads CASSPDRVSYGYTF.

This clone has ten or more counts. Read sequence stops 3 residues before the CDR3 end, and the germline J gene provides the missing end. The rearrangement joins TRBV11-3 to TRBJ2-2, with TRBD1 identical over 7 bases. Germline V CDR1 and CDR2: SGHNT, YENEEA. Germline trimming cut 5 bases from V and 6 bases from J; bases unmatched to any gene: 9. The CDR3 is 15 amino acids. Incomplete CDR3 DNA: TGTGCCAGCAGCCCCCTCGGGACAGTAGCCGGGGAG. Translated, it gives CASSPLGTVAGE. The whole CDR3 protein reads CASSPLGTVAGELFF.

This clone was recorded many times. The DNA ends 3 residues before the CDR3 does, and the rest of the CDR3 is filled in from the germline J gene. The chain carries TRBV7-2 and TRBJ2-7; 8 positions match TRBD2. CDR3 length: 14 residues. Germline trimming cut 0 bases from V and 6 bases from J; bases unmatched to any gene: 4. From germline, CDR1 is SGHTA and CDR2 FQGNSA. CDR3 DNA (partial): TGTGCCAGCAGCTTAGCGGAGCGGGGGTTCGAG. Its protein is CASSLAERGFE. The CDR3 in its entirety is CASSLAERGFEQYF.

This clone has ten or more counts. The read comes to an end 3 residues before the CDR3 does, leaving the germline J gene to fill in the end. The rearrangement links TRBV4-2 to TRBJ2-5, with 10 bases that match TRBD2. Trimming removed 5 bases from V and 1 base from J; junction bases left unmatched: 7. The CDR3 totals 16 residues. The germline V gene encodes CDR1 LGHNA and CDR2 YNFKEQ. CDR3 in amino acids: CASSAGTSAAQETQYF. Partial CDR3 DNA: TGTGCCAGCAGCGCGGGGACTAGCGCCGCCCAAGAGACC.